This T cell receptor (beta chain) was profiled in a study of T cells in localized non-small cell lung cancer. Notes on the study in general: Uninvolved adjacent lung had higher T cell clonality than tumor and all other tissues.

CDR1 and CDR2 from the germline V gene are SGHNT and YYREEE (reference sequence). CDR3 size: 15 residues. Deletions cut 1 base from V and 4 bases from J, with 13 bases between. As regards this clone: Antigen specificity is unknown.

Generated by immunoSEQ multiplex PCR, the TCRdb table keeps only in-frame clones and is missing some. The sample comprises tens of thousands of clones, approximately 90% of which are singletons, and approximately 13% rests with the top ten. The starting material was peripheral blood, obtained before any cancer treatment. The clonotype comes from a female donor at least 60 years old with stage III squamous cell lung carcinoma. The V gene is TRBV5-4, the J gene TRBJ2-3, with D tentatively TRBD1 (6 bases). CDR3 sequence (DNA): TGTGCCAGCAGCTTGAGCCAGGGGAAGGCAGATACGCAGTATTTT. This translates into CASSLSQGKADTQYF. The full variable domain, its missing parts supplied by reference TRBV5-4 and TRBJ2-3, is ETGVTQSPTHLIKTRGQQVTLRCSSQSGHNTVSWYQQALGQGPQFIFQYYREEENGRGNFPPRFSGLQFPNYSSELNVNALELDDSALYLCASSLSQGKADTQYFGPGTRLTVL.